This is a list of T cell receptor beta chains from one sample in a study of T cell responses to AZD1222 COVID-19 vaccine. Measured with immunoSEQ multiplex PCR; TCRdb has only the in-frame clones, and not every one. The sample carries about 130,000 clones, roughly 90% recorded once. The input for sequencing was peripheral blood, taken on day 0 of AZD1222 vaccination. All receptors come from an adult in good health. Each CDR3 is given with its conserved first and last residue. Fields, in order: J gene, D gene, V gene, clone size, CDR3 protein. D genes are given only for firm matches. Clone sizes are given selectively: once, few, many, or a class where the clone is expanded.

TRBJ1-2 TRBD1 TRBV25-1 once CASSEGQGDPYGYTF
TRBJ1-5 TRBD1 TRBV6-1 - CASSESGTGWFQPQHF
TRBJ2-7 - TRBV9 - CASSPQTETYEQYF
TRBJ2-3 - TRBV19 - CASSIVGTSDTQYF
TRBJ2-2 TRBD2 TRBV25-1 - CASQTSGRRNTGELFF
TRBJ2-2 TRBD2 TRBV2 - CASKPVFGTSGTGELFF
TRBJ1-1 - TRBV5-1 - CASSALQNGNTEAFF
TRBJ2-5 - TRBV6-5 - CASSYVRERGETQYF
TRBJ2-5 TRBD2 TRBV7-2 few CASSHRAGQETQYF
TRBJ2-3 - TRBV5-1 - CASSLGGPRTDTQYF
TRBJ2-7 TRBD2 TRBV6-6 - CASSYATSGNDEQYF
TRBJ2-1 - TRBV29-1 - CSVDWTGGNYNEQFF
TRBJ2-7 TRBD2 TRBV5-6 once CASSLGGLAVPEQYF
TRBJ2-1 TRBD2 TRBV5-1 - CASSIGLADYNEQFF
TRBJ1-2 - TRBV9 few CASSIQGQGSYGYTF
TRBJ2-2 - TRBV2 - CASSPRVPTGELFF
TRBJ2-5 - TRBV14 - CASSMAETQYF
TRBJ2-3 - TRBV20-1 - CSATGDTQYF
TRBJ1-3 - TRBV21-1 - CASSKEGKLGNTIYF
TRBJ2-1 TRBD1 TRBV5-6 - CASSQGDSYNEQFF
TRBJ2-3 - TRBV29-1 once CSVVLAQRDTQYF
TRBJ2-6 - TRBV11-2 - CASSLGTGANVLTF
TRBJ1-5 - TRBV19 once CASSIGLSNQPQHF
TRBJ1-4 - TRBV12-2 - CASRPQTGGFKKLFF
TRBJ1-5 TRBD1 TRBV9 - CASSGQGGAQPQHF
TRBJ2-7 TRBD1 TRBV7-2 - CASSFRDRGGEQYF
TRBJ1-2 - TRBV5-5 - CASSPSTTENYGYTF
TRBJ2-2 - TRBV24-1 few CATSDSIETGELFF
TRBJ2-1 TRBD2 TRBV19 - CASSMGAGAYNEQFF
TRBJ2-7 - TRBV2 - CASSVGEPYEQYF
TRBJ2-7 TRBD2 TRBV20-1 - CSASTGGTYEQYF
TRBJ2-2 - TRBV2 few CASRGQFPGELFF
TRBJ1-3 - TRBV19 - CASTPGPSGNTIYF
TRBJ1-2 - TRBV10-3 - CAISDSPDYGYTF
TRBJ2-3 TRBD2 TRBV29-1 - CSAGGRTSGSGTDTQYF
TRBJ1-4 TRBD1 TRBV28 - CASSFPGTANEKLFF
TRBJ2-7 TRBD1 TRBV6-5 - CASTHPGQVSHEQYF
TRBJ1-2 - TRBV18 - CASSPPAGYNYGYTF
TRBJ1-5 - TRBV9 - CASSVTGSINQPQHF
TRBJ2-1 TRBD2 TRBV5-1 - CASRREGSYNEQFF
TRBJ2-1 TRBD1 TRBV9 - CASSAGQGAGVEQFF
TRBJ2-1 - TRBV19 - CASSSTRTSLEQFF
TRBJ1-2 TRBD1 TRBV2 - CASRLDRGDDGYTF
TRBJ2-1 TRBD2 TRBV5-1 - CASSLAGPTLNEQFF
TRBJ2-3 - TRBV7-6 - CASSPTGQPTDTQYF
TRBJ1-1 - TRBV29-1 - CSASMRKNTEAFF
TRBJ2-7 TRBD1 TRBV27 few CASSPEQGAGEQYF
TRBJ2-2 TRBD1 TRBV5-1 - CASSSQGQGLTGELFF
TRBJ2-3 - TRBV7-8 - CASSLRLGGGHRTDTQYF